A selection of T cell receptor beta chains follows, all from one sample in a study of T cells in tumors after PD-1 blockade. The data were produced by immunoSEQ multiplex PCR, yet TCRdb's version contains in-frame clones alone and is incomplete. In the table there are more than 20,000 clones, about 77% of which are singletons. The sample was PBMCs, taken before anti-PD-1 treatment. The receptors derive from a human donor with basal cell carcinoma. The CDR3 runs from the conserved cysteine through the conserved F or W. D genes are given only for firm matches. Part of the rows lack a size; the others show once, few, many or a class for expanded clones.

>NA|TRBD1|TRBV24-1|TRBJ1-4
CATSDSPGQGPEYEKLFF
TGTGCCACCAGTGACTCACCGGGACAGGGCCCGGAATACGAAAAACTGTTTTTT
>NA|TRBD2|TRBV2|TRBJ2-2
CASKPGGGQNTGELFF
TGTGCCAGCAAACCGGGGGGGGGCCAAAACACCGGGGAGCTGTTTTTT
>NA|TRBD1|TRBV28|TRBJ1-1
CASSFGTGGANTEAFF
TGTGCCAGCAGTTTTGGGACAGGGGGTGCGAACACTGAAGCTTTCTTT
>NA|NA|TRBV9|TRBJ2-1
CAPFYGGAGVGSSYNEQFF
TGTGCCCCCTTTTATGGGGGGGCGGGGGTGGGGAGCTCCTACAATGAGCAGTTCTTC
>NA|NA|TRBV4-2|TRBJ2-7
CASSQGQAGNEQYF
TGTGCCAGCAGCCAAGGACAGGCTGGGAACGAGCAGTACTTC
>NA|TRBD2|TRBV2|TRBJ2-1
CATSHGGAREGSSYNEQFF
TGTGCCACCAGTCACGGGGGGGCGCGGGAGGGGAGCTCCTACAATGAGCAGTTCTTC
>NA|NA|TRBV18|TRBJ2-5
CASSQQGRMETQYF
TGTGCCAGCTCCCAACAGGGTCGGATGGAGACCCAGTACTTC
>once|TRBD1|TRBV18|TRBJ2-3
CASSTTGTGGADTQYF
TGTGCCAGCTCAACAACCGGGACAGGGGGTGCAGATACGCAGTATTTT
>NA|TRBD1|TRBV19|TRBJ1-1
CASSIREWGTGGTKAFF
TGTGCCAGTAGTATTCGAGAGTGGGGGACAGGGGGCACGAAAGCTTTCTTT
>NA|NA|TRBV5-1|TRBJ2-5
CASSYDSPQETQYF
TGCGCCAGCAGTTACGACAGTCCCCAAGAGACCCAGTACTTC
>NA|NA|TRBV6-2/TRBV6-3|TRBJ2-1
CASSRPGGSEQFF
TGTGCCAGCAGTCGACCCGGGGGTTCGGAGCAGTTCTTC
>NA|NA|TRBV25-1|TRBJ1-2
CASSEYSNKGYGYTF
TGTGCCAGCAGTGAATACTCGAACAAGGGGTATGGCTACACCTTC
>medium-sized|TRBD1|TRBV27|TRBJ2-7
CASSLSATGSYEQYF
TGTGCCAGCAGTTTATCGGCGACAGGGTCCTACGAGCAGTACTTC
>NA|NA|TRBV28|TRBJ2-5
CASSFQGIEETQYF
TGTGCCAGCAGTTTCCAGGGGATAGAAGAGACCCAGTACTTC
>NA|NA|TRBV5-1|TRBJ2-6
CASSLAMSSGANVLTF
TGCGCCAGCAGCTTGGCCATGAGCTCTGGGGCCAACGTCCTGACTTTC
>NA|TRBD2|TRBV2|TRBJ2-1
CPTCYGGAGAGSSYNEQFF
TGTCCCACCTGTTACGGGGGGGCGGGGGCGGGGAGCTCCTACAATGAGCAGTTCTTC
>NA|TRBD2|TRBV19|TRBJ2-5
CASSIKSGKAERRGGTQYF
TGTGCCAGTAGTATAAAATCCGGAAAAGCTGAGAGGCGGGGGGGGACCCAGTACTTC
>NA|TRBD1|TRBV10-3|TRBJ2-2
CAIRTGTAVNTGELFF
TGTGCCATCAGAACCGGGACAGCCGTTAACACCGGGGAGCTGTTTTTT
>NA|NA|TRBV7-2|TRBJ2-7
CASSLEQGYEQYF
TGTGCCAGCAGCTTAGAACAGGGCTACGAGCAGTACTTC
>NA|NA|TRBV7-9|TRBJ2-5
CASSWGGHQETQYF
TGTGCCAGCAGCTGGGGGGGGCACCAAGAGACCCAGTACTTC
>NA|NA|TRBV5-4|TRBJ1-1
CASSIFQTTEAFF
TGTGCCAGCAGCATTTTTCAAACCACTGAAGCTTTCTTT
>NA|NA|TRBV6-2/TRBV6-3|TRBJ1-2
CASSKKPPVFTNYGYTF
TGTGCCAGCAGTAAAAAACCGCCGGTTTTTACTAACTATGGCTACACCTTC
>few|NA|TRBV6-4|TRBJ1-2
CASSETTGADGYTF
TGTGCCAGCAGTGAGACGACAGGCGCAGACGGCTACACCTTC
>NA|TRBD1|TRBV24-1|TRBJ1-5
CATSDSRSGQYQPQHF
TGTGCCACCAGTGATTCCCGCTCGGGACAGTATCAGCCCCAGCATTTT
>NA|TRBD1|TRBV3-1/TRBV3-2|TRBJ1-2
CASSPYRGEDYGYTF
TGTGCCAGCAGCCCGTACAGGGGAGAGGACTATGGCTACACCTTC
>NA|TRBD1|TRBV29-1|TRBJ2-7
CSVGAGQGVYEQYF
TGCAGCGTTGGGGCGGGACAGGGGGTCTACGAGCAGTACTTC
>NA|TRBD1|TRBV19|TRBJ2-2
CASSKPLPGTGIGELFF
TGTGCCAGTAGCAAACCCCTTCCCGGGACAGGGATCGGGGAGCTGTTTTTT
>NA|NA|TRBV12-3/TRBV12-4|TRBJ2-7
CASSFGAVYEQYF
TGTGCCAGCAGTTTCGGCGCCGTCTACGAGCAGTACTTC
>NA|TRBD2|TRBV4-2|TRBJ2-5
CASSLVLTSGVQETQYF
TGTGCCAGCAGCCTTGTCTTGACTAGCGGGGTACAAGAGACCCAGTACTTC
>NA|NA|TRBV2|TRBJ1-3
CASSERVLRGNTIYF
TGTGCCAGCAGTGAAAGGGTCTTGCGGGGAAACACCATATATTTT
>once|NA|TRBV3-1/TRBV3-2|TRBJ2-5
CASSQDLGQKGETQYF
TGTGCCAGCAGCCAAGATTTGGGCCAAAAAGGGGAGACCCAGTACTTC
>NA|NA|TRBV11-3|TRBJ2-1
CASSNQREQFF
TGTGCCAGCAGCAACCAGCGGGAGCAGTTCTTC
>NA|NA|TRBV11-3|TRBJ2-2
CASSPGLVGELFF
TGTGCCAGCAGCCCCGGACTGGTCGGGGAGCTGTTTTTT
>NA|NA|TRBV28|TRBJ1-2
CASTQGGGPNYGYTF
TGTGCCAGCACCCAAGGTGGGGGTCCAAACTATGGCTACACCTTC
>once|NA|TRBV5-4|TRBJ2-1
CASSLSAEQFF
TGTGCCAGCAGCTTATCTGCGGAGCAGTTCTTC
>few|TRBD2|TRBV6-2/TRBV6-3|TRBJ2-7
CASSPGTSGEGHEQYF
TGTGCCAGCAGCCCCGGGACTAGCGGGGAGGGGCACGAGCAGTACTTC
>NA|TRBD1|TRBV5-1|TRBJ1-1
CASSKGQGARFAEAFF
TGCGCCAGCAGCAAAGGACAGGGGGCGCGTTTCGCTGAAGCTTTCTTT
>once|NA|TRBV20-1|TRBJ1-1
CSASNQGSNSEAFF
TGCAGTGCTAGTAACCAGGGCAGCAACTCTGAAGCTTTCTTT
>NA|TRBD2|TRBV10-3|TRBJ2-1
CAISATGLAVGGGEQFF
TGTGCCATCAGTGCGACGGGACTAGCGGTGGGTGGCGGTGAGCAGTTCTTC
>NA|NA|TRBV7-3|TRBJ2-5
CASSPPGEETQYF
TGTGCCAGCAGCCCCCCCGGGGAGGAGACCCAGTACTTC
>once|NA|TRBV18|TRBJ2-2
CASSPVGLPNTGELFF
TGTGCCAGCTCACCGGTGGGGTTGCCGAACACCGGGGAGCTGTTTTTT
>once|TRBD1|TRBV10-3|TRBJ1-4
CAISESRTGGNSEKLFF
TGTGCCATCAGTGAGTCGCGGACAGGGGGTAATAGTGAAAAACTGTTTTTT
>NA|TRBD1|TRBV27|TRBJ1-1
CAITSRRDRGGDTEAFF
TGTGCCATTACCTCCAGGAGGGACAGGGGTGGGGACACTGAAGCTTTCTTT
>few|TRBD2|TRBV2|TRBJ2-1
CPCCYGWAGVGSSYNEQFF
TGTCCCTGCTGTTATGGGTGGGCGGGGGTGGGGAGCTCCTACAATGAGCAGTTCTTC
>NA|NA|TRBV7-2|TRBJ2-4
CASSLDPLVGLAKNIQYF
TGTGCCAGCAGCTTAGACCCCCTAGTTGGGCTAGCCAAAAACATTCAGTACTTC
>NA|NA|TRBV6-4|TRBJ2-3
CASSDSGGSTDTQYF
TGTGCCAGCAGTGACTCAGGGGGTAGCACAGATACGCAGTATTTT
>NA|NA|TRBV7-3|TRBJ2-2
CASSLGGATGELFF
TGTGCCAGCAGCTTAGGAGGGGCAACCGGGGAGCTGTTTTTT
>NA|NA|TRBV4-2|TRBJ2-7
CASSQEGLSVVFEEQYF
TGTGCCAGCAGCCAAGAGGGTTTGAGCGTCGTTTTTGAGGAGCAGTACTTC
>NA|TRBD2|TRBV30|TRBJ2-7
CAWSVLAGAYEQYF
TGTGCCTGGAGTGTCCTAGCGGGGGCCTACGAGCAGTACTTC
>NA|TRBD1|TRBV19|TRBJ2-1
CASRPKGQSHHNEQFF
TGTGCCAGTAGGCCAAAGGGACAGTCCCACCACAATGAGCAGTTCTTC
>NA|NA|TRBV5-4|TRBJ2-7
CASSPGPGGYEQYF
TGTGCCAGCAGCCCGGGCCCAGGGGGGTACGAGCAGTACTTC
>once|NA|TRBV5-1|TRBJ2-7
CASSPLASSSYEQYF
TGCGCCAGCAGCCCCCTCGCGAGCAGCTCCTACGAGCAGTACTTC
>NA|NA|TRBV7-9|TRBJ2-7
CASSQWLTGAYEQYF
TGTGCCAGCAGCCAGTGGCTAACCGGGGCCTACGAGCAGTACTTC
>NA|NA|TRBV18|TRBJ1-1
CASSADGGTEAFF
TGTGCCAGCTCTGCGGACGGGGGCACTGAAGCTTTCTTT
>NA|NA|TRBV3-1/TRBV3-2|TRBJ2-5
CASSQAWGGTLQETQYF
TGTGCCAGCAGCCAAGCTTGGGGCGGGACTCTTCAAGAGACCCAGTACTTC